This T cell receptor (beta chain) comes out of a study of blood T cell repertoires in COVID-19. About the research overall: The cDNA or gDNA used as material had been derived from T cells, B-cell-depleted T cells, or PBMCs.

In the source study's methods: Cell counts per sample came from amplifying reference gene primers. Clones were sequenced by immunoSEQ multiplex PCR, and TCRdb holds only the in-frame ones, with some missing. The D gene and trimming were derived from the DNA, and the V and J assignments and clone size from that table. The sample has some 130,000 clones, over 60% seen once. The CDR3 consists of 14 residues. The ends were cut back, 6 bases at V and 2 bases at J, with 11 bases in the middle. Germline-derived CDR1 and CDR2 are SNHLY and FYNNEI. The TCR originated in an elderly man with acute or convalescent COVID-19. Sequencing used peripheral blood. The chain employs TRBV2 and TRBJ1-5; D is ambiguous. In DNA, the CDR3 is TGTGCCAGCAGCCTCTACTCTGGCAATCAGCCCCAGCATTTT. Protein product: CASSLYSGNQPQHF. Together with reference TRBV2 and TRBJ1-5, the CDR3 gives the full variable domain: EPEVTQTPSHQVTQMGQEVILRCVPISNHLYFYWYRQILGQKVEFLVSFYNNEISEKSEIFDDQFSVERPDGSNFTLKIRSTKLEDSAMYFCASSLYSGNQPQHFGDGTRLSIL.